This T cell receptor (beta chain) comes out of a study of naive and memory T cell subsets. Regarding the study as a whole: Possibly reflecting memory cells re-expressing CD45RA, a few larger clonotypes occurred in naive repertoires, especially CD8. Over 85% of naive TCR sequences appeared only once, unlike memory subsets.

CMV status came from CD4+ T cell IFNgamma after overnight CMV lysate stimulation of fresh PBMCs. Two oligonucleotides, mixed equimolar, formed the beta constant-region primer covering TRBC1 and TRBC2. An oligonucleotide with the SP2 primer and a 12-nucleotide UMI was ligated to the cDNA 3' end. MiXCR, applied by TCRdb to the UMI-ligation and nested PCR reads, yields one record per CDR3 protein. The repertoire holds about 150,000 distinct CDR3 sequences, with about a sixth as singletons. The CDR3 extends over 14 amino acids. Germline CDR1 and CDR2: SGHRS and YFSETQ. On this clonotype: The antigen remains undetermined. This may stem from a read error, because a much larger clone lies one nucleotide away.

The rearrangement joins TRBV5-1 to TRBJ2-5; unclear D gene. The clonotype originates from a human donor in good health. Sequenced input: naive CD4+ T cells from blood. CDR3 sequence reads: CASSSTGSGENQYF. CDR3 bases: TGCGCCAGCAGCTCCACCGGGTCAGGAGAGAACCAGTACTTC.